A single sample gave rise to the 5 T cell receptor beta chains below, sequenced in a study of T cell responses to AZD1222 COVID-19 vaccine (dated by TCRdb to the early 2020s). The time point label of this sample denotes: about 28 days (+/-7) after the second vaccine dose. Library creation used the immunoSEQ multiplex PCR assay. Held by TCRdb, this immuneACCESS table contains in-frame sequences only and omits some clones. Under half of the omission traces to an unresolved V gene where checked; the cause of the rest is unknown. The sample includes over 110,000 clones, with almost 90% observed a single time. About 1.5% of the sample lies in the top ten. This specimen was peripheral blood, taken 28 days after the second AZD1222 dose. The origin of the receptors is an adult who received the AZD1222 COVID-19 vaccine.

V is TRBV11-1 and J is TRBJ1-4; 9 bases map to TRBD1. The trim removed 5 bases at V and 4 bases at J, leaving 5 bases unmatched. This CDR3 is 15 amino acids long. The V gene's germline CDR1 is SGHAT and CDR2 FQDESV (reference sequence). The CDR3 sequence: CASSPGTGSNEKLFF. CDR3 nucleotides: TGTGCCAGCAGCCCCGGGACAGGGAGTAATGAAAAACTGTTTTTT.

This clone was recorded once. J is TRBJ1-6 and V is TRBV5-5; D ambiguous. CDR1 and CDR2 from the germline V gene are SGHKS and YYEKEE (reference sequence). The V and J ends lost 4 bases and 10 bases respectively, with 18 bases between them. The CDR3 runs 15 residues. The CDR3 here is CASSPDPLGGSPLHF. DNA for the CDR3: TGTGCCAGCAGCCCCGATCCTTTAGGCGGCTCACCCCTCCACTTT.

The chain has TRBV11-2 and TRBJ2-1; D possibly corresponds to TRBD1 (7 bases). The CDR3 is 16 amino acids. Germline values: CDR1 SGHAT, CDR2 FQNNGV. V was clipped by 0 bases and J by 4 bases, with 13 bases between them. The CDR3 DNA reads as TGTGCCAGCAGCTTAGAGGAGGGGGCCGCGTACAATGAGCAGTTCTTC. This sequence encodes CASSLEEGAAYNEQFF.

CDR3 amino acids: CANQLAGRDTQYF. The DNA of the CDR3 is TGTGCCAACCAACTAGCGGGACGTGATACGCAGTATTTT. This chain uses TRBV7-8 with TRBJ2-3; 10 nucleotides line up with TRBD2. Looked up from germline, CDR1 is SGHVS and CDR2 is FQNEAQ. The CDR3 has 13 residues. J lost 6 bases, V lost 10 bases, and 7 bases had no gene match.

The chain joins TRBV6-5 to TRBJ2-7; 9 nucleotides line up with TRBD1. V lost 5 bases, J lost 2 bases, and 1 base stayed unmatched. Germline V gives CDR1 MNHEY, CDR2 SVGAGI. The CDR3 sequence is 13 residues long. This chain's CDR3 is CASSTGGPYEQYV. CDR3 bases: TGTGCCAGCAGTACAGGGGGCCCCTACGAGCAGTACGTC.